The subject of this entry is one T cell receptor (beta chain). This sample is part of a study of blood T cell repertoires in COVID-19. Study at large: The United States, Italy and Spain provided the acute and convalescent COVID-19 samples. PBMCs, B-cell-depleted T cells, or T cells were the source of the cDNA or gDNA that made up the material.

Authors' processing steps: Quantification of nucleated cells was approximated via reference gene primer amplification. Sequencing was performed with immunoSEQ multiplex PCR; in TCRdb, only in-frame clones are kept and a portion is missing. That table supplies the V and J calls and clone size; D and trimming were determined from the DNA. Among under 150,000 clones listed, about 88% were seen once. Material: peripheral blood. The sequence came from a woman of 80 years or more with acute or convalescent COVID-19.

This CDR3 is CASSQLTGNNSPLHF. The DNA for the CDR3 is TGCGCCAGCAGCCAACTAACAGGGAATAATTCACCCCTCCACTTT. This chain links TRBV4-3 with TRBJ1-6; possible D gene TRBD1, 6 bases. The CDR3 has 15 amino acids. From germline, CDR1 is LGHNA and CDR2 YSLEER. The V end was cut by 2 bases, the J end by 5 bases, with 10 bases between.